This passage covers 27 T cell receptor beta chains from one sample sequenced in a study of early T cells in non-severe SARS-CoV-2 infection listed by TCRdb under 2021. Libraries were made using 5' RACE. Sequencing took place on a NextSeq 500. Through fastp at Q25 and MiXCR, TCRdb rebuilt clones from the public reads, retaining in-frame beta chains. Each record represents a unique CDR3 protein, reported with the most common genes and DNA among its rows. A total of 110,000 or so distinct CDR3 sequences appear in this sample, 9% to 14% of them only once. Less than 3.5% of the sample goes to the ten largest clones. The sequenced sample consisted of whole blood. The receptors originated from an adult who was a healthcare worker with PCR-confirmed SARS-CoV-2 infection or an uninfected control (not recorded which).

The chain has TRBV6-1 and TRBJ1-2; D is ambiguous. Germline CDR1 and CDR2: MNHNS and SASEGT. Trimming removed 6 bases at V and 4 bases at J, with 15 bases between. This CDR3 comprises 14 residues. The CDR3, as DNA: TGTGCCAGCAGCCTTAACTCTGGACCCTATGGCTACACCTTC. Protein: CASSLNSGPYGYTF.

In its sample, this clonotype was seen many times. The rearrangement links TRBV6-1 to TRBJ2-2, with D perhaps TRBD2 (6 bases). V was cut by 6 bases and J by 5 bases, with 10 bases left in between. From germline, CDR1 is MNHNS and CDR2 SASEGT. CDR3 size: 13 residues. The CDR3 loop reads CASSPGRTGELFF. In DNA, the CDR3 is TGTGCCAGCAGCCCCGGGAGAACCGGGGAGCTGTTTTTT.

This clonotype showed up just a few times. The chain uses TRBV7-2 and TRBJ2-3; TRBD2 might be the D (5 bases). The CDR3 runs 15 residues. Trimming shortened V by 1 base and J by 1 base, and 9 bases separated the two germline ends. Per the germline V gene, CDR1 is SGHTA and CDR2 is FQGNSA. The CDR3 DNA follows: TGTGCCAGCAGCTTAGGGGAGATCGGCACAGATACGCAGTATTTT. Translated, it gives CASSLGEIGTDTQYF.

The chain has TRBV28 and TRBJ2-1; TRBD2 matches at 7 bases. This CDR3 is 15 amino acids long. V lost 2 bases and J lost 3; bases outside the gene matches: 4. Germline V CDR1 and CDR2: MDHEN, SYDVKM. CDR3 sequence reads: CASSLLAESYNEQFF. DNA of the CDR3: TGTGCCAGCAGTTTACTAGCGGAGAGCTACAATGAGCAGTTCTTC.

This chain joins TRBV12-3 or TRBV12-4 and TRBJ2-2; no definite D call. V dropped 0 bases and J dropped 6 bases, with 11 bases sitting between them. The CDR3 has 15 amino acids. The CDR3 loop reads CASSLAGGVAGELFF. The CDR3, as DNA: TGTGCCAGCAGTTTAGCGGGTGGGGTTGCCGGGGAGCTGTTTTTT.

This clonotype was seen ten or more times. This chain links TRBV18 with TRBJ1-6, with D perhaps matching TRBD1 (6 bases). The CDR3 consists of 16 residues. V was pared by 3 bases and J by 2 bases, with 11 bases between. Germline V gene lookup returns CDR1 KGHSH and CDR2 LQKENI. CDR3 DNA: TGTGCCAGCTCACCCGGAGGGGGGGCCTATAATTCACCCCTCCACTTT. It codes for CASSPGGGAYNSPLHF.

V is TRBV20-1 and J is TRBJ1-5, with D uncertain. This CDR3 has 13 amino acids. V lost 0 bases and J 4 bases, leaving 7 bases between the germline ends. CDR1 and CDR2 (germline): DFQATT, SNEGSKA (reference sequence). CDR3 amino acids: CSAREAGNQPQHF. CDR3 nucleotides: TGCAGTGCTAGAGAGGCGGGGAATCAGCCCCAGCATTTT.

The rearrangement joins TRBV3-1 to TRBJ2-4; D may correspond to TRBD1 or TRBD2 (5 bases each). The CDR3 runs 15 residues. The germline CDR1 and CDR2 sequences are LGHDT and YNNKEL (reference sequence). V lost 4 bases and J 8 bases, leaving 18 bases between the germline ends. The CDR3 DNA follows: TGTGCCAGCAGCCTCAAGCAGGGCTGGGGAGACATTCAGTACTTC. This translates into CASSLKQGWGDIQYF.

The sample holds many counts of this clonotype. The gene calls are TRBV10-2 and TRBJ2-1, with TRBD2 identical over 8 bases. Germline assignment: CDR1 WSHSY and CDR2 SAAADI. The CDR3 is 17 residues long. V dropped 7 bases and J dropped 2; count of bases not matched to a gene: 13. CDR3: CASTSRVWTSPYNEQFF. Written as DNA, the CDR3 is TGCGCCAGCACCTCCCGGGTGTGGACTAGCCCCTACAATGAGCAGTTCTTC.

This clonotype was counted only a few times. The rearrangement uses TRBV7-9 and TRBJ2-3; D is unclear. This CDR3 spans 12 amino acids. V lost 0 bases to trimming and J lost 7 bases, with 5 bases between them. Germline values: CDR1 SEHNR, CDR2 FQNEAQ (reference sequence). CDR3 nucleotide sequence: TGTGCCAGCAGCTTAGCCGTCTATACGCAGTATTTT. Translation gives CASSLAVYTQYF.

This clonotype was detected many times. The chain combines TRBV18 with TRBJ2-3; no reliable D call. Trimming took 5 bases from V and 5 from J, leaving 5 bases between them. Germline CDR1 KGHSH, CDR2 LQKENI. The CDR3 covers 11 residues. This chain's CDR3 is CASSDKDTQYF. For the CDR3, the DNA is TGTGCCAGCTCAGATAAAGATACGCAGTATTTT.

This clonotype has a count of ten or more. J is TRBJ1-2 and V is TRBV12-3 or TRBV12-4; D ambiguous. V was clipped by 2 bases and J by 3 bases, with 7 bases between them. CDR3 length: 13 residues. CDR3 amino acids: CASSLWADYGYTF. The DNA for the CDR3 is TGTGCCAGCAGTTTATGGGCGGACTATGGCTACACCTTC.

The rearrangement joins TRBV14 to TRBJ2-2; D gene ambiguous. V was pared by 1 base and J by 5 bases, with 11 bases between. The CDR3 has 15 amino acids. From germline, CDR1 is SGHDN and CDR2 FVKESK. The CDR3 DNA is TGTGCCAGCAGCCAAGTTGCACCTGGAACCGGGGAGCTGTTTTTT. It translates to CASSQVAPGTGELFF.

This chain joins TRBV28 and TRBJ2-7, with 7 bases aligning to TRBD1. Per germline, CDR1 MDHEN and CDR2 SYDVKM. The trim removed 3 bases at V and 4 bases at J, leaving 3 bases unmatched. This CDR3 is built from 13 residues. The CDR3: CASSLTGWYEQYF. The CDR3 DNA sequence: TGTGCCAGCAGTTTGACAGGGTGGTACGAGCAGTACTTC.

The chain is built from TRBV7-6 and TRBJ2-2; D unclear. Germline values: CDR1 SGHVS, CDR2 FNYEAQ. V was pared by 5 bases and J by 5 bases, with 9 bases between. The CDR3 length is 13 residues. In DNA, the CDR3 is TGTGCCAGCAGCCCCCATCGAACCGGGGAGCTGTTTTTT. This gives the protein CASSPHRTGELFF. Based on the CDR3 plus reference TRBV7-6 and TRBJ2-2, the full variable domain is GAGVSQSPRYKVTKRGQDVALRCDPISGHVSLYWYRQALGQGPEFLTYFNYEAQQDKSGLPNDRFSAERPEGSISTLTIQRTEQRDSAMYRCASSPHRTGELFFGEGSRLTVL.

This clonotype was seen many times. CDR3 protein: CASSQPGLNNSPLHF. The CDR3 DNA sequence: TGTGCCAGCAGTCAACCGGGCCTTAACAATTCACCCCTCCACTTT. V gene TRBV12-3 or TRBV12-4 combines with J gene TRBJ1-6; D is undetermined. V was shortened by 5 bases and J by 7 bases, with 15 bases between the two germline ends. The CDR3 contains 15 residues.

This sequence joins TRBV29-1 and TRBJ2-5; TRBD2 matches 7 bases. Trimming took 4 bases from V and 3 from J; bases not matched to a gene: 2. Germline V lookup: CDR1 SQVTM, CDR2 ANQGSEA. This CDR3 comprises 12 residues. CDR3 protein: CSVGLAKETQYF. CDR3 bases: TGCAGCGTTGGACTAGCTAAAGAGACCCAGTACTTC.

In this sample, this clonotype turned up a few times. The rearrangement uses TRBV29-1 and TRBJ2-1; 10 bases match TRBD2. This CDR3 spans 14 amino acids. CDR1 SQVTM and CDR2 ANQGSEA come from the germline V gene. The V and J ends lost 6 bases and 5 bases, in that order; junction bases with no gene match: 7. As DNA, the CDR3 is TGCAGCGTCTTAGCGGGGGGCCGACACAATGAGCAGTTCTTC. Translation: CSVLAGGRHNEQFF.

This clonotype has a single count. The chain joins TRBV3-1 to TRBJ2-3, with TRBD2 identical over 9 bases. V lost 4 bases to trimming and J lost 1 base; unmatched junction nucleotides: 6. The CDR3 covers 16 residues. In germline, CDR1 is LGHDT, CDR2 YNNKEL (reference sequence). The DNA of the CDR3 is TGTGCCAGCAGCCCCTGGCCTAGCGGGGGCACAGATACGCAGTATTTT. It yields the protein CASSPWPSGGTDTQYF.

This clonotype was detected a few times. The J gene is TRBJ1-2, the V gene TRBV5-4; no definite D call. V gave up 0 bases and J gave up 2 bases, with 14 bases separating them. This CDR3 contains 16 residues. Germline CDR1 SGHNT, CDR2 YYREEE (reference sequence). The CDR3 region is CASSLGRIAPNYGYTF. For the CDR3, the DNA is TGTGCCAGCAGCTTGGGCAGGATAGCGCCGAACTATGGCTACACCTTC. Together with reference TRBV5-4 and TRBJ1-2, the CDR3 gives the full variable domain: ETGVTQSPTHLIKTRGQQVTLRCSSQSGHNTVSWYQQALGQGPQFIFQYYREEENGRGNFPPRFSGLQFPNYSSELNVNALELDDSALYLCASSLGRIAPNYGYTFGSGTRLTVV.

J is TRBJ1-2 and V is TRBV7-9, with 8 nucleotides matching TRBD1. Germline loops: CDR1 SEHNR, CDR2 FQNEAQ (reference sequence). This CDR3 has 17 amino acids. V lost 3 bases and J lost 3; bases outside the gene matches: 12. The CDR3 DNA follows: TGTGCCAGCAGCTTCCGGCCAGGGGGCTATTTGGACTATGGCTACACCTTC. Its protein is CASSFRPGGYLDYGYTF.

At least ten counts were recorded for this clonotype. This chain uses TRBV6-5 with TRBJ2-1, with 8 nucleotides matching TRBD1. The V gene end was trimmed by 6 bases and the J gene end by 4 bases; junction bases not matched to a gene: 2. The germline V gene encodes CDR1 MNHEY and CDR2 SVGAGI. The CDR3 length is 13 residues. For the CDR3, the DNA is TGTGCCAGCAGGAGGGACAGGTACAATGAGCAGTTCTTC. It yields the protein CASRRDRYNEQFF.

This clonotype occurred a few times. The rearrangement links TRBV5-5 to TRBJ1-5, with D hard to call. V was clipped by 0 bases and J by 3 bases, with 7 bases between them. This CDR3 region has 14 residues. CDR1 and CDR2 (germline): SGHKS, YYEKEE (reference sequence). CDR3 in amino acids: CASSLAIHNQPQHF. The CDR3 DNA reads TGTGCCAGCAGCTTGGCCATTCACAATCAGCCCCAGCATTTT.

This clonotype has a count of ten or more. The chain is built from TRBV2 and TRBJ1-1; 8 bases match TRBD1. The length of the CDR3 is 14 residues. J gave up 3 bases and V 6 bases, and 6 bases lay outside the gene matches. Per germline, CDR1 SNHLY and CDR2 FYNNEI. CDR3: CASRAGGRYTEAFF. The CDR3 DNA follows: TGTGCCAGCAGGGCAGGGGGCCGGTACACTGAAGCTTTCTTT. The whole variable domain, filled in from reference TRBV2 and TRBJ1-1, reads EPEVTQTPSHQVTQMGQEVILRCVPISNHLYFYWYRQILGQKVEFLVSFYNNEISEKSEIFDDQFSVERPDGSNFTLKIRSTKLEDSAMYFCASRAGGRYTEAFFGQGTRLTVV.

The sample holds many counts of this clonotype. The chain is built from TRBV12-3 or TRBV12-4 and TRBJ2-1; D remains unclear. The CDR3 is made up of 16 amino acids. V gave up 6 bases and J gave up 10 bases, with 25 bases separating them. CDR3 protein: CASRRRQGSRIGEQFF. The CDR3 nucleotides read TGTGCCAGCAGGCGACGACAAGGAAGCAGGATTGGCGAGCAGTTCTTC.

This clonotype was seen a few times. This rearrangement joins TRBV28 to TRBJ2-6; D uncertain. This CDR3 comprises 18 residues. The V end was cut by 6 bases, the J end by 0 bases, with 18 bases between. Germline assignment: CDR1 MDHEN and CDR2 SYDVKM. CDR3 residues: CASRADVAFRSGANVLTF. The CDR3 DNA sequence: TGTGCCAGCAGGGCGGACGTAGCCTTCCGCTCTGGGGCCAACGTCCTGACTTTC.

The chain has TRBV6-4 and TRBJ1-2; D unresolved. Germline CDR1 MRHNA, CDR2 SNTAGT. The CDR3 extends over 15 amino acids. With 0 bases removed from V and 3 bases from J, the gap between germline ends came to 11 bases. CDR3 sequence reads: CASSDSIASYYGYTF. CDR3 in DNA: TGTGCCAGCAGTGACTCGATTGCAAGCTACTATGGCTACACCTTC.